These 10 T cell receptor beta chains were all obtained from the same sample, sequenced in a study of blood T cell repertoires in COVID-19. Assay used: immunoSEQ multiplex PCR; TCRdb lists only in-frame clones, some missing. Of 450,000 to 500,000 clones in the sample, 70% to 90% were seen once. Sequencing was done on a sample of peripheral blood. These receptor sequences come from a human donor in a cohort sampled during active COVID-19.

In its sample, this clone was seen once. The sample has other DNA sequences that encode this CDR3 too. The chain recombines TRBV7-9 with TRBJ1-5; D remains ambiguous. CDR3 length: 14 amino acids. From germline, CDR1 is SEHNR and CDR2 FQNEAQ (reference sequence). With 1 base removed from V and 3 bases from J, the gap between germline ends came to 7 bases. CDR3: CASSLGQSNQPQHF. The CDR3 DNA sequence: TGTGCCAGCAGCTTAGGGCAGTCCAATCAGCCCCAGCATTTT.

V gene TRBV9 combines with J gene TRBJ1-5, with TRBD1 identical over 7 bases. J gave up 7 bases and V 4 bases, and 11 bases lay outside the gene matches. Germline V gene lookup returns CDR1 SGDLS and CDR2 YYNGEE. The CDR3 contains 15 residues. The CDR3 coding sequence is TGTGCCAGCAGCCCCCACAGGGGTTGGGGACAGCCCCAGCATTTT. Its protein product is CASSPHRGWGQPQHF.

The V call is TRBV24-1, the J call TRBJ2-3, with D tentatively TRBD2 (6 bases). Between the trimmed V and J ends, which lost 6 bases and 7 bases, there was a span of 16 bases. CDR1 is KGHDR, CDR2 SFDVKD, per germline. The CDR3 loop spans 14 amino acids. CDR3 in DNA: TGTGCCACCAGTTCGGAGGGAGACTACCATACGCAGTATTTT. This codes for CATSSEGDYHTQYF.

CDR3 region: CASSEQLAGYYEQYF. CDR3 coding DNA: TGTGCCAGCAGTGAACAGTTAGCGGGATACTACGAGCAGTACTTC. This chain links TRBV2 with TRBJ2-7, with TRBD2 matching over 8 bases. CDR1 SNHLY and CDR2 FYNNEI come from the germline V gene. This CDR3 has 15 amino acids. With 2 bases clipped from V and 3 bases from J, the junction kept 6 bases outside the gene matches. The full variable domain, in which reference TRBV2 and TRBJ2-7 provide the parts outside the CDR3, is EPEVTQTPSHQVTQMGQEVILRCVPISNHLYFYWYRQILGQKVEFLVSFYNNEISEKSEIFDDQFSVERPDGSNFTLKIRSTKLEDSAMYFCASSEQLAGYYEQYFGPGTRLTVT.

CDR3 residues: CASREQGFNYGYTF. The CDR3 DNA reads as TGTGCCAGCAGAGAACAGGGGTTTAACTATGGCTACACCTTC. The gene calls are TRBV28 and TRBJ1-2; 7 nucleotides line up with TRBD1. The CDR3 covers 14 residues. Germline V gene lookup returns CDR1 MDHEN and CDR2 SYDVKM. Trimming removed 6 bases from V and 1 base from J; junction bases left unmatched: 5.

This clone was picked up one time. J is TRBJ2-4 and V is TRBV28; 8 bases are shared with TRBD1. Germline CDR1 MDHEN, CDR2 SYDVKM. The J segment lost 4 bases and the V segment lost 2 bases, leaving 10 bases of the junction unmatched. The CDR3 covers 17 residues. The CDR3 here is CASSLPLRRQGKNIQYF. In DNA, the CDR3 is TGTGCCAGCAGTTTACCATTACGCCGACAGGGGAAAAACATTCAGTACTTC. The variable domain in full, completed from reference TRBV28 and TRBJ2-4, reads DVKVTQSSRYLVKRTGEKVFLECVQDMDHENMFWYRQDPGLGLRLIYFSYDVKMKEKGDIPEGYSVSREKKERFSLILESASTNQTSMYLCASSLPLRRQGKNIQYFGAGTRLSVL.

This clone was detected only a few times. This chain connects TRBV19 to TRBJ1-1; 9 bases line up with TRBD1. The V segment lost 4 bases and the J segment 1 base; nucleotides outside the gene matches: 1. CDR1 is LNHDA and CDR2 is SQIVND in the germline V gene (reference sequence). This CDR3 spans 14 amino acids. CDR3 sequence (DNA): TGTGCCAGTAGTAGGGGACAGGGGAACACTGAAGCTTTCTTT. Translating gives CASSRGQGNTEAFF. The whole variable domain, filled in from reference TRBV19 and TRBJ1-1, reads DGGITQSPKYLFRKEGQNVTLSCEQNLNHDAMYWYRQDPGQGLRLIYYSQIVNDFQKGDIAEGYSVSREKKESFPLTVTSAQKNPTAFYLCASSRGQGNTEAFFGQGTRLTVV.

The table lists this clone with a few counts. CDR3 residues: CASSFTGTSGNYEQYF. CDR3 nucleotide sequence: TGTGCCAGCAGCTTCACCGGGACTAGCGGAAACTACGAGCAGTACTTC. The rearrangement links TRBV11-2 to TRBJ2-7; 11 positions match TRBD2. Per germline, CDR1 SGHAT and CDR2 FQNNGV. After removal of 3 bases from V and 3 bases from J, the junction contained 7 bases not matched to a gene. The CDR3 length is 16 residues.

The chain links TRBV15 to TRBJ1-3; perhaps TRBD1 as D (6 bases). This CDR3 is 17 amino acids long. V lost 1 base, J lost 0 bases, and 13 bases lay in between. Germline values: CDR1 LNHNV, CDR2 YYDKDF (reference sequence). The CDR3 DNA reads TGTGCCACCAGCAGAGGGGACACCTTAAGCTCTGGAAACACCATATATTTT. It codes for CATSRGDTLSSGNTIYF.

Written as DNA, the CDR3 is TGTGCCAGCAGTTACTCGGGACAGGGTTCTTATGGCTACACCTTC. Its translation is CASSYSGQGSYGYTF. The J gene is TRBJ1-2, the V gene TRBV6-5; 9 bases are a match to TRBD1. Trimming removed 0 bases from V and 5 bases from J; junction bases left unmatched: 4. The germline CDR1 and CDR2 sequences are MNHEY and SVGAGI. The CDR3 length is 15 residues.